This paragraph covers one T cell receptor beta chain sequence. There is no known antigen for this receptor. The input lacks base qualities; no much larger clone sits a single base away. Systemically healthy Caucasian individuals from Russia, over 30 in total and aged about 6 to 100 years, were included as donors. Around 10 milliliters of peripheral blood were collected from each donor into EDTA-treated Vacutainer tubes. Ficoll-Paque density-gradient centrifugation was used to isolate PBMCs, with at least 7 million obtained per sample. Total RNA was extracted from PBMCs with Trizol reagent, with at least 5 micrograms obtained per sample. Naive CD45RAhigh/CD27high T cell percentages were measured by flow cytometry on a PBMC aliquot from every donor. From the cysteine up to the phenylalanine, the CDR3 has a length of 14 residues. The sequence is cut down to CDR3 DNA, 42 bases in frame from base 1. The germline V gene (reference sequence) yields DFQATT for CDR1 and SNEGSKA for CDR2. V ends up 6 bases short and J 4 bases short, with an unmatched junction base count of 8.

Preparation of the library involved 5' RACE. The instrument was an Illumina HiSeq 2500. A second PCR of roughly 6 to 11 cycles was performed with a sample-barcoded 5' primer and a J-beta primer mix. A unique molecular identifier was introduced onto each TCR beta cDNA molecule by a template-switch 5' adaptor carrying 12 random nucleotides. At least 2.5 million CDR3-containing paired-end reads were obtained from each sample. The Mint cDNA synthesis kit, primed by a TRBC-specific oligonucleotide, was used to synthesize first-strand cDNA from all RNA. All cDNA was treated with uracil-DNA glycosylase and then went through a first 18-cycle PCR with the universal primers M1SS and BC2_uni_R. Under the source paper's analysis protocol: Normalization of each sample was performed by random selection of 1 million high-quality reads, each carrying a distinct molecular identifier. Reads sharing molecular identifiers were discarded rather than binned into consensus sequences. MiTCR, with a Q25 quality threshold and the strictest error-elimination algorithm, was used for CDR3 identification, clonotype clustering and error correction. A nonparametric unseen species model with Euler transformation was used to estimate lower-bound total TCR beta diversity. TCRdb cleaned the public reads at Q25 with fastp, built clones with MiXCR and kept in-frame beta chains. Identical CDR3 protein sequences are pooled into one entry, listed with their most common genes and DNA. Clone size and V and J calls follow TCRdb, not the original study. This sample holds approximately 850,000 distinct CDR3 sequences; 55% to 75% were observed only once. The ten largest clones take up 20% to 25% of the sample.

The sample is drawn from a study of blood T cells in healthy people across ages (dated by TCRdb to between 2015 and 2016). Background on the whole study: In model experiments, template switching captured about one uniquely barcoded TCR beta cDNA molecule for every two T cells. The study measured age-related changes in TCR beta repertoire diversity using deep sequencing normalized with unique cDNA molecular identifiers. Four age groups were formed from the donors: young (average approximately 15 years), middle-aged (around 40), aged (about 62) and long-lived (about 75). To avoid experimental bias, donors of different ages were randomly spread across the sequencing lanes. Using the same blood draw, the study looked at two additional independent replicas of 1 million unique cDNA reads for two donors, one aged 18 to 29 and the other aged 80 or older. Summary of the overall study and its limitations: The CMV infection status of donors was not known, potentially confounding age-related changes in expanded clonotypes. Compared with the aged group, the long-lived group had more naive CD4+ T cells, fewer expanded clones and increased TCR diversity, a pattern suggesting age selection. There was a strong correlation between observed TCR beta diversity and the percentage of naive T cells measured by flow cytometry. Bulk unsorted PBMC profiling prevented conclusive comparison of naive and antigen-experienced compartments. Observed TCR beta diversity per million T cells fell roughly linearly with age, and a significant reduction was already apparent by age about 36. Estimates of total diversity based on one million sequenced T cells were considered lower bounds and underestimates.

Rearrangement joined TRBV20-1 to TRBJ2-1; a stretch of 8 junction bases matches TRBD2. This TCR derives from a man aged 25 to 40 in good health. Sequenced sample: blood. The CDR3 in this case is CSAPGTSQYNEQFF. The DNA is TGCAGTGCCCCCGGGACTAGTCAGTACAATGAGCAGTTCTTC.